This T cell receptor beta chain was sequenced in a study of Ad26.COV2.S vaccination and SARS-CoV-2 variants. General study results and limits: Substantial breadth was reported for post-vaccination spike-specific CD8+ and CD4+ T cells.

Measured with immunoSEQ multiplex PCR; TCRdb has only the in-frame clones, and not every one. The sample lists a few hundred thousand clones; 83% were seen once. Note on this clone: Its target is unknown.

The treatment was: around 19 received Ad26.COV2.S at low or high dose, single or two shots; several received placebo; per-sample allocation not given. After the first vaccine or placebo injection, samples were drawn on day 63. This person who donated was an adult of 18-55 years in Boston. Germline V gene sequence: CDR1 DFQATT, CDR2 SNEGSKA (reference sequence). This CDR3 is 11 amino acids long. The V and J ends lost 2 bases and 5 bases respectively, with 6 bases between them. The chain joins TRBV20-1 to TRBJ2-5; D unclear. The sample consisted of peripheral blood, taken in a trial of Ad26.COV2.S vaccine versus placebo. The receptor was derived from a person aged 18-65 years who received the Ad26.COV2.S COVID-19 vaccine or a placebo. CDR3 protein: CSARMSETQYF. CDR3 DNA sequence: TGCAGTGCTAGAATGTCGGAGACCCAGTACTTC.